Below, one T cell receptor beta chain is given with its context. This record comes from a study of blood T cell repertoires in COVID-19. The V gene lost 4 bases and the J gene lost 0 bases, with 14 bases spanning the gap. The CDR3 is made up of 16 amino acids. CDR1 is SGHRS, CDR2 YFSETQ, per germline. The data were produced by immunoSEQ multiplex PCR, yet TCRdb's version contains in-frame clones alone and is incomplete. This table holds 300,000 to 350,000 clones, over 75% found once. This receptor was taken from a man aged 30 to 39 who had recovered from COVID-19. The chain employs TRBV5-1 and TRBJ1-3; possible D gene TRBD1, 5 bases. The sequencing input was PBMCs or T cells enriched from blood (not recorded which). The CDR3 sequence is CASSPGGTSSGNTIYF. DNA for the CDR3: TGCGCCAGCAGCCCGGGGGGTACGAGCTCTGGAAACACCATATATTTT.